The clone carrying this TCR beta chain was found a few times. Its antigen is undetermined. Every sample had a minimum of 6.5 million PBMCs isolated. These data are taken from a study of blood T cells in healthy people across ages. CDR3 length: 15 amino acids. CDR1 and CDR2 from the germline V gene are GTSNPN and SVGIG (reference sequence). Trimming pared 2 bases from V and 0 bases from J, leaving 11 bases between. A second PCR of roughly 7 to 11 cycles used a sample-barcoded 5' primer and a J-beta primer mix. TCRdb processed the 5' RACE reads anew with MiXCR; each CDR3 protein has one entry. The table records over 550,000 distinct CDR3 sequences, approximately 30% of them present only once. Study observations and caveats: It was not possible, with unsorted PBMCs, to conclusively compare naive and antigen-experienced cells. Age brought a roughly linear fall in TCR beta diversity measured per million T cells. Compared with aged donors, long-lived donors showed fewer expanded clones, suggesting selection.

The specimen sequenced was blood. The rearrangement joins TRBV30 to TRBJ1-5; D gene unclear. The receptor comes from a woman older than 75 in good health. The CDR3 loop is CAWSRAGNSNQPQHF. In nucleotides, the CDR3 is TGTGCCTGGAGTCGGGCTGGGAATAGCAATCAGCCCCAGCATTTT.